This T cell receptor (beta chain) was obtained from a study of T cells expressing NK-cell markers. TCRdb derives one entry per CDR3 protein from the 5' RACE reads, leaving out DNA. The listing contains about 380,000 distinct CDR3 sequences. CDR3 length: 16 amino acids. Germline values: CDR1 SGDLS, CDR2 YYNGEE. The V gene is TRBV9, the J gene TRBJ2-2; the D call of TRBD2 rests on TCRdb alone, since no DNA is present to check it. Sequencing was carried out using blood T cells: a sorted CD56 or NKG2C T cell subset, CD4+ or CD8+ T cells, or bulk PBMC T cells (not recorded which). The receptor comes from a man aged 18-75 years in good health. The CDR3 reads CASSPQRGGGTGELFF.